Detailed here is one T cell receptor beta chain. Antigen: not known. CDR1 and CDR2 from the germline V gene are SGHAT and FQNNGV. The CDR3 is 13 amino acids. V was pared by 5 bases and J by 12 bases, with 3 bases of the junction left unmatched. This sample is part of a study of T-cell memory formation after mild COVID-19. 5'RACE primed from the constant segment yielded TCR alpha and TCR beta cDNA libraries bearing sample barcodes and UMIs. TCRdb analysed the 5' RACE reads with MiXCR anew, one entry per CDR3 protein. This sample has fewer than 550,000 distinct CDR3 sequences, with 20% found just once. The study's findings and limits: Clones that contracted from day 15 to 85 were balanced CD4/CD8, while later expanders leaned CD4+.

Source material: PBMCs or a T cell subset sorted from them (not recorded which). The sequence derives from an adult woman who had mild COVID-19 (a few samples of this study predate the infection). Cell type and time point are not known. The chain recombines TRBV11-2 with TRBJ2-3, with 15 positions matching TRBD2. For the CDR3, the DNA is TGTGCCAGCAGCCAGGGACTAGCGGGGGGTCAGTATTTT. Protein sequence: CASSQGLAGGQYF.